This T cell receptor beta chain was obtained from a study of CD8 T cells in ankylosing spondylitis. The germline V gene encodes CDR1 MGHRA and CDR2 YSYEKL. V was shortened by 1 base and J by 6 bases, with 7 bases between the two germline ends. This CDR3 region has 13 residues. This clonotype was seen more than once but under ten times. Its target is not known. Quantitative barcoded 5'-RACE was used to prepare TCR beta libraries. MiXCR, run by TCRdb on the 5' RACE reads, gives a single entry per CDR3 protein. Among about 240,000 distinct CDR3 sequences listed, about 10% were seen once. General observations from the study: Earlier studies detected some motif variants in reactive arthritis synovial fluid and blood. There was reportedly significant enrichment of clones that were disease-linked in matched ankylosing spondylitis synovial fluid.

The sample consisted of blood, either unsorted or a sorted T cell fraction (not recorded which). This clonotype was sampled from a male donor with ankylosing spondylitis or in good health (not recorded which). V is TRBV4-1 and J is TRBJ2-1, with D unresolved. The CDR3 sequence: CASSQVPPNEQFF. For the CDR3, the DNA is TGCGCCAGCAGCCAAGTTCCGCCCAATGAGCAGTTCTTC.